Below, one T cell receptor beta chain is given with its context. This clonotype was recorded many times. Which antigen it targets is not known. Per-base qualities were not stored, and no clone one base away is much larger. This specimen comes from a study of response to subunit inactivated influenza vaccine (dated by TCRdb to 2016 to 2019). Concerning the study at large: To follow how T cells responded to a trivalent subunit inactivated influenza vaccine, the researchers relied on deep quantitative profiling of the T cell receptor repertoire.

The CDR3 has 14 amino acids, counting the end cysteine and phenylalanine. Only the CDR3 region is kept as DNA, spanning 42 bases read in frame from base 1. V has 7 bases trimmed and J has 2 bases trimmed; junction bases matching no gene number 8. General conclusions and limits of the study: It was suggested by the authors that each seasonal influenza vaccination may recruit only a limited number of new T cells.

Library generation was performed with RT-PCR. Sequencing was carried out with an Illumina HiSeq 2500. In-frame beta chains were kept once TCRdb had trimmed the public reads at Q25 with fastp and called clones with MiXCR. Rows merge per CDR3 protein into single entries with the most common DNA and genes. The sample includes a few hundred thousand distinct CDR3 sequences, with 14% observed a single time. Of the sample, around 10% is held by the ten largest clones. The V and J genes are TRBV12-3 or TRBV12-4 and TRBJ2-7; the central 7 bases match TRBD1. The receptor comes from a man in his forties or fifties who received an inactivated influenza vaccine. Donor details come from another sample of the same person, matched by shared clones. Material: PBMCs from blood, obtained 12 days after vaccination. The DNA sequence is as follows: TGTGCCAGCACCCCGGGACAGTCAACCTACGAGCAGTACTTC. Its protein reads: CASTPGQSTYEQYF.